This T cell receptor beta chain was documented in a study of CD8 T cells in ankylosing spondylitis. The CDR3 has 12 residues. Study conclusions and caveats: Seemingly characteristic of ankylosing spondylitis blood was a TCR beta motif consisting of several highly homologous variants.

A note on this clonotype: Its antigen is unknown. One junction end disagrees with the germline gene, perhaps due to a read error.

Quantitative 5'-RACE with molecular barcodes generated TCR beta libraries. TCRdb analysed the 5' RACE reads with MiXCR anew, one entry per CDR3 protein. The sample carries about 700,000 distinct CDR3 sequences, around 20% recorded once. The TCR sequence derives from a male donor with ankylosing spondylitis. What was sequenced was blood, either unsorted or a sorted T cell fraction (not recorded which). The chain has TRBV12-3 or TRBV12-4 and TRBJ1-5; no definite D call. CDR3: CASSLGVRGRYF. In DNA form, the CDR3 reads TGTGCCAGCAGTTTAGGGGTCCGAGGAAGGTATTTT.